This T cell receptor (beta chain) stems from a study of T cell responses to AZD1222 COVID-19 vaccine. About the research overall: It was second doses at about 4 or about 12 weeks that were pooled. Study-wide points: Breadth and depth of Spike-specific TCRs rose after two AZD1222 doses. Baseline seropositivity characterized only a handful of AZD1222 recipients. Donor demographics were predominantly white British with a female majority; clonal diversity may be underestimated.

Data came from immunoSEQ multiplex PCR; TCRdb stores just in-frame clones and leaves some out. The data hold under 150,000 clones, with 92% observed a single time. Germline CDR1 MDHEN, CDR2 SYDVKM. CDR3 length: 13 residues. V lost 7 bases and J lost 0, with 9 bases in between. Comments on this clone: Its specificity is not known.

The rearrangement joins TRBV28 to TRBJ1-1; D gene ambiguous. The material sequenced was peripheral blood, taken on day 0 of AZD1222 vaccination. This receptor was taken from an adult in good health. The CDR3 DNA reads as TGTGCCAGCATCGGCAGAATGAACACTGAAGCTTTCTTT. Its protein is CASIGRMNTEAFF. Full variable domain (outside the CDR3, taken from reference TRBV28 and TRBJ1-1): DVKVTQSSRYLVKRTGEKVFLECVQDMDHENMFWYRQDPGLGLRLIYFSYDVKMKEKGDIPEGYSVSREKKERFSLILESASTNQTSMYLCASIGRMNTEAFFGQGTRLTVV.